This T cell receptor (beta chain) is drawn from a study of human T cells and chemical hapten exposure. Study-wide context: Per-sample TCR yields varied mainly from small pooled library volume differences.

This clonotype was counted only a few times. Its antigen is as yet unknown. Overall study findings and caveats: Sensitizing with DPC caused no change in TCRs above 1 in 1000 frequency.

The study's library attached unique molecular identifiers to single cDNA molecules. MiXCR, applied by TCRdb to the RACE reads, yields one record per CDR3 protein. Found here are 80,000 to 100,000 distinct CDR3 sequences, roughly 8.5% of them singletons; the top ten hold roughly 3.1%. The CDR3 is made up of 15 amino acids. V gave up 2 bases and J gave up 5 bases, with 16 bases separating them. Germline V CDR1 and CDR2: LNHNV, YYDKDF (reference sequence). The sample's time point: healthy volunteer bleed at 2 weeks. Sequencing started from total RNA isolated from unfractionated whole blood. J is TRBJ2-7 and V is TRBV15; D is perhaps TRBD1 or TRBD2 (5 bases each). The origin of this receptor is a female donor in good health. Some clones in this sample may be carry-over from other donors' samples. The specimen was whole blood. Here the CDR3 DNA reads TGTGCCACCAGCAGATCGGCAGGGAGTTACAACGAGCAGTACTTC. Translation gives CATSRSAGSYNEQYF.